This T cell receptor (beta chain) emerged from a study of blood T cell repertoires in COVID-19. For the study at large: There were acute and convalescent COVID-19 samples, and they came from the United States, Italy and Spain. In each case, the material was cDNA or gDNA derived from T cells, B-cell-depleted T cells, or PBMCs.

Trimming stripped 3 bases from V and 7 bases from J, with 19 bases between. Germline-derived CDR1 and CDR2 are LNHDA and SQIVND (reference sequence). The CDR3 sequence is 15 residues long. In the original workflow: The authors estimated nucleated cell counts from reference gene primer amplification. TCRdb's copy holds only in-frame clones and misses some; the assay was immunoSEQ multiplex PCR. V and J calls and clone size are as listed in that table; D and trimming were resolved from the DNA. This table holds about 250,000 clones, more than 75% found once. Recruited during active infection, patients (from Seattle) were subsequently followed longitudinally.

V and J are TRBV19 and TRBJ2-7, with D maybe TRBD2 (6 bases). The clonotype was recovered from a woman older than 75 with COVID-19, enrolled during active disease. Sequencing was carried out using peripheral blood. CDR3 loop: CASSMGLGLGREQYF. Here the CDR3 DNA reads TGTGCCAGTAGTATGGGACTTGGCCTGGGTCGGGAGCAGTACTTC.